This is a list of T cell receptor beta chains from one sample in a study of shared clonotypes between healthy human individuals. Profiling relied on immunoSEQ multiplex PCR, and the TCRdb table lists in-frame clones only, not all of them. The table includes roughly 2 million clones, around 95% detected once. The sequencing input was naive CD4+ T cells sorted from blood. The receptors derive from a man aged 18 to 30 in good health. The CDR3 runs from the conserved cysteine through the conserved F or W. The order of the fields is V gene, CDR3 protein.

TRBV18 CASSPATGGGTDTQYF
TRBV20-1 CSATRTDTQYF
TRBV11-2 CASSLVGQGRREQYF
TRBV25-1 CASTPRTSGISYEQYF
TRBV28 CASSFADFREQYF
TRBV28 CASSPGQVPQPQHF
TRBV12-5 CASGLPPKTGHTGELFF
TRBV7-6 CASSLSGETQYF
TRBV7-7 CASSLGTWRKETQYF
TRBV7-2 CASSLGVGTAYEQYF
TRBV2 CASSERRGSYEQYF
TRBV19 CASSEGRASYNEQFF
TRBV5-4 CASSLGGLAGYNEQFF
TRBV5-1 CASREGYSTAYEQYF
TRBV30 CAWRRGSGANVLTF
TRBV11-2 CASSLVLAGVSEQFF
TRBV5-1 CASSLLTGPSTEQFF
TRBV5-6 CASSLAGSNQPQHF
TRBV5-8 CATLPTLRDIQYF
TRBV11-2 CASSTGTSGRATYEQYF
TRBV11-2 CASSFGQGGTEAFF
TRBV5-1 CASSLGPGQVRDTQYF
TRBV7-9 CASRRTGEVVTQYF
TRBV6-5 CASSRGRGTELFF
TRBV7-2 CASSPGTPQETQYF
TRBV6-5 CASSYGRQDTQYF
TRBV4-1 CASSQESGVGGSLGEQYF
TRBV2 CASSEVRSPSTDTQYF
TRBV5-1 CASSLLLSGSTDEQFF
TRBV4-1 CASSQDFPGAGTYGYTF
TRBV7-2 CASSSSGTLTDTQYF
TRBV18 CASSPPGGNYGYTF
TRBV7-9 CASSLILENTEAFF
TRBV6-5 CASSYGLANTGELFF
TRBV30 CAWSEGARQPQHF
TRBV7-2 CASSPIDRLSYEQYF
TRBV11-2 CASSLAQGEPQHF
TRBV7-2 CASSLAGVRTDTQYF
TRBV18 CASSPPGSSYNEQFF
TRBV4-1 CASSQVRTGVSGNTIYF
TRBV10-1 CASSVSSAGRQFF
TRBV15 CATSSPPGHQSYEQYF
TRBV4-3 CASSQDQGLFYGYTF
TRBV5-1 CASRDVLVPGASYNEQFF
TRBV5-1 CASSLRDRNNYGYTF
TRBV5-8 CASSWGDTDSPLHF
TRBV30 CAWSESPSPLHF
TRBV6-6 CASIQGANYGYTF
TRBV6-5 CASSYDRELSYEQYF
TRBV5-1 CASSLTSGGAYKTDTQYF
TRBV28 CASLQVAGEPNQETQYF
TRBV5-1 CASRGQSQETQYF
TRBV2 CASSGVAYEQYF
TRBV10-3 CAISDTGSSNEQFF
TRBV11-2 CASAQPGGSYEQYF
TRBV6-6 CASRDGLAGEYEQYF
TRBV5-4 CASSLGVAGGQETQYF
TRBV4-1 CASSQGGTEETQYF